This T cell receptor beta chain was identified in a study of blood T cell repertoires in COVID-19. Repertoires were generated with immunoSEQ multiplex PCR, while TCRdb's copy carries only in-frame clones and drops some. The data show under 150,000 clones, with 75% to 80% seen just once and about 9.4% held by the top ten. Germline V gene sequence: CDR1 MNHEY, CDR2 SMNVEV (reference sequence). J gave up 2 bases and V 4 bases, and 8 bases lay outside the gene matches. This CDR3 is 16 amino acids long. The chain combines TRBV27 with TRBJ2-5; 9 bases map to TRBD1. The source material was peripheral blood. The origin of this receptor is a woman aged 45 to 65 with active or convalescent COVID-19. The CDR3 here is CASSYPQGQGQETQYF. CDR3 coding DNA: TGTGCCAGCAGTTACCCCCAGGGACAGGGTCAAGAGACCCAGTACTTC.